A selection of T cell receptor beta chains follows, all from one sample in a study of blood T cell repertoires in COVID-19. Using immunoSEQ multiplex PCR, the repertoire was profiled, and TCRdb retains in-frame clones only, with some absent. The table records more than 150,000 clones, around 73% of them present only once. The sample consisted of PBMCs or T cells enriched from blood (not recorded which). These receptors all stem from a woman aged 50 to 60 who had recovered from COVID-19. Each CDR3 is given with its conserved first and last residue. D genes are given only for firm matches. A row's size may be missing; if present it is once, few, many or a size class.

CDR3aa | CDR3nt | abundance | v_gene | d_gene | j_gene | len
CAWSPGQKNEKLFF | TGTGCCTGGAGCCCGGGACAGAAAAATGAAAAACTGTTTTTT | NA | TRBV30 | TRBD1 | TRBJ1-4 | 14
CASSDGLSGANVLTF | TGTGCCAGCAGTGATGGGCTCTCTGGGGCCAACGTCCTGACTTTC | NA | TRBV6-1 | NA | TRBJ2-6 | 15
CASSLGRDSADNEQFF | TGTGCCAGCAGCTTAGGCCGGGACAGTGCCGACAATGAGCAGTTCTTC | NA | TRBV7-9 | TRBD1 | TRBJ2-1 | 16
CASNNLADRSYEQYF | TGTGCCAGTAACAACCTAGCGGACCGCTCCTACGAGCAGTACTTC | once | TRBV11-3 | TRBD2 | TRBJ2-7 | 15
CASSLTLTGDEQYF | TGTGCCAGCAGCCTCACCCTTACAGGGGACGAGCAGTACTTC | NA | TRBV11-2 | TRBD1 | TRBJ2-7 | 14
CAWSGGSGRYNEQFF | TGTGCCTGGAGTGGAGGTAGCGGGAGGTACAATGAGCAGTTCTTC | NA | TRBV30 | TRBD2 | TRBJ2-1 | 15
CASRRQGLAYEQYF | TGTGCCAGCAGAAGACAGGGTCTGGCCTACGAGCAGTACTTC | NA | TRBV28 | TRBD1 | TRBJ2-7 | 14
CASSPLGGSSSYEQYF | TGCGCCAGCAGCCCCTTAGGAGGCAGTTCATCCTACGAGCAGTACTTC | NA | TRBV5-1 | NA | TRBJ2-7 | 16
CASSLRQTSGRDTQYF | TGTGCCAGCAGCTTAAGGCAGACTAGCGGGAGGGATACGCAGTATTTT | NA | TRBV7-9 | TRBD2 | TRBJ2-3 | 16
CASSQNSGGNSPLHF | TGTGCCAGCAGCCAAAATTCAGGAGGGAATTCGCCCCTCCACTTT | NA | TRBV3-1/TRBV3-2 | NA | TRBJ1-6 | 15
CASRPGGAVKTQYF | TGTGCCAGCAGACCCGGGGGTGCCGTAAAGACCCAGTACTTC | NA | TRBV28 | NA | TRBJ2-5 | 14
CASIVGGANTEAFF | TGTGCCAGCATCGTCGGGGGGGCGAACACTGAAGCTTTCTTT | once | TRBV11-1 | NA | TRBJ1-1 | 14
CASSSPRTSGSFGEQFF | TGTGCCAGCAGCTCCCCTCGAACTAGCGGGAGTTTCGGGGAGCAGTTCTTC | NA | TRBV13 | TRBD2 | TRBJ2-1 | 17
CASSQTSGGAGGYTF | TGTGCCAGCAGCCAGACTTCAGGGGGCGCAGGGGGCTACACCTTC | NA | TRBV3-1/TRBV3-2 | TRBD1 | TRBJ1-2 | 15
CASSLGSNNSPLHF | TGTGCCAGCAGCTTGGGGAGTAATAATTCACCCCTCCACTTT | NA | TRBV7-2 | NA | TRBJ1-6 | 14
CASSAGLAGGWETQYF | TGTGCCAGCAGTGCTGGTCTAGCGGGAGGCTGGGAGACCCAGTACTTC | NA | TRBV2 | TRBD2 | TRBJ2-5 | 16
CASSQEGQGRRQPQHF | TGTGCCAGCAGCCAAGAGGGGCAGGGGCGGAGACAGCCCCAGCATTTT | NA | TRBV3-1/TRBV3-2 | NA | TRBJ1-5 | 16
CASSLALSGSYEQYF | TGTGCCAGCAGCTTAGCGCTTAGCGGGAGTTACGAGCAGTACTTC | once | TRBV7-2 | TRBD2 | TRBJ2-7 | 15
CASSLRLTGPYEQYF | TGTGCCAGCAGCTTGCGGTTGACAGGGCCCTACGAGCAGTACTTC | NA | TRBV5-6 | TRBD1 | TRBJ2-7 | 15
CATSRDREGTGYGYTF | TGTGCCACCAGCAGAGATCGTGAGGGAACGGGCTATGGCTACACCTTC | NA | TRBV15 | NA | TRBJ1-2 | 16
CASSSISGWRTDTQYF | TGTGCCAGCAGCTCTATTAGCGGGTGGCGCACAGATACGCAGTATTTT | NA | TRBV28 | TRBD2 | TRBJ2-3 | 16
CASSLIGTMFGEQYF | TGTGCCAGCAGTTTGATCGGGACAATGTTTGGAGAGCAGTACTTC | NA | TRBV27 | NA | TRBJ2-7 | 15
CASSPATSGRAHEQFF | TGTGCCAGCAGCCCGGCGACTAGCGGGAGGGCTCATGAGCAGTTCTTC | NA | TRBV5-4 | TRBD2 | TRBJ2-1 | 16
CASSHGLAEHNTGELFF | TGTGCCAGCAGTCACGGACTAGCGGAGCATAACACCGGGGAGCTGTTTTTT | NA | TRBV27 | TRBD2 | TRBJ2-2 | 17
CAWSRQGEEQYF | TGTGCCTGGAGTAGACAGGGTGAAGAGCAGTACTTC | NA | TRBV30 | TRBD1 | TRBJ2-7 | 12
CAWSVGISYEQFF | TGTGCCTGGAGTGTTGGTATTAGCTATGAGCAGTTCTTC | NA | TRBV30 | NA | TRBJ2-1 | 13
CASSLRTLEAFF | TGTGCCAGCAGTTTACGGACACTTGAAGCTTTCTTT | NA | TRBV28 | NA | TRBJ1-1 | 12
CASSQDWGGRSLVFGANVLTF | TGCGCCAGCAGCCAAGATTGGGGGGGGAGGTCTTTGGTGTTTGGGGCCAACGTCCTGACTTTC | NA | TRBV4-3 | TRBD2 | TRBJ2-6 | 21
CASTLAEGYEQYF | TGTGCCAGCACTCTTGCGGAGGGTTACGAGCAGTACTTC | NA | TRBV6-5 | NA | TRBJ2-7 | 13
CATRRGASHEQYF | TGTGCCACCCGCAGGGGAGCAAGTCACGAGCAGTACTTC | NA | TRBV25-1 | NA | TRBJ2-7 | 13
CASSSGIGTEAFF | TGTGCCAGCAGCTCCGGGATTGGGACTGAAGCTTTCTTT | few | TRBV11-2 | NA | TRBJ1-1 | 13
CASSYLLRDYGYTF | TGTGCCAGCAGCTACTTACTTCGGGACTATGGCTACACCTTC | NA | TRBV27 | NA | TRBJ1-2 | 14
CASTLPGPFEQYF | TGTGCCAGCACTCTCCCCGGTCCGTTTGAGCAGTACTTC | NA | TRBV28 | NA | TRBJ2-7 | 13
CASSSAGTGRNEQFF | TGTGCCAGCAGCTCGGCCGGGACAGGGAGGAATGAGCAGTTCTTC | NA | TRBV11-3 | TRBD1 | TRBJ2-1 | 15
CASSELAGESYNEQFF | TGTGCCAGCAGTGAACTCGCAGGGGAGTCCTACAATGAGCAGTTCTTC | once | TRBV2 | NA | TRBJ2-1 | 16
CASRLIGRGGGEQYF | TGTGCCAGCAGATTAATCGGGAGGGGAGGGGGAGAGCAGTACTTC | NA | TRBV28 | TRBD2 | TRBJ2-7 | 15
CASRPPGRGNTEAFF | TGTGCCAGCAGGCCTCCAGGGCGGGGGAACACTGAAGCTTTCTTT | NA | TRBV28 | NA | TRBJ1-1 | 15
CASSQAPGMGNTIYF | TGTGCCAGCAGCCAAGCTCCAGGGATGGGAAACACCATATATTTT | NA | TRBV3-1/TRBV3-2 | NA | TRBJ1-3 | 15
CASSPTPGGWSGNTIYF | TGTGCCAGCAGCCCCACCCCTGGGGGGTGGTCTGGAAACACCATATATTTT | NA | TRBV7-2 | NA | TRBJ1-3 | 17
CASSQEVAGGPRNEQFF | TGTGCCAGCAGCCAAGAAGTAGCGGGAGGGCCTAGGAATGAGCAGTTCTTC | NA | TRBV14 | TRBD2 | TRBJ2-1 | 17
CASSLGGAGGPGEQYF | TGTGCCAGCAGTTTAGGGGGTGCGGGAGGGCCCGGCGAGCAGTACTTC | NA | TRBV28 | TRBD2 | TRBJ2-7 | 16
CASSPPGNQPQHF | TGTGCCAGCAGTCCCCCCGGGAATCAGCCCCAGCATTTT | NA | TRBV28 | NA | TRBJ1-5 | 13
CASSSTARGTVYGYTF | TGCGCCAGCAGCTCAACCGCCCGCGGGACAGTCTATGGCTACACCTTC | few | TRBV5-1 | TRBD1 | TRBJ1-2 | 16
CASSLREQYF | TGTGCCAGCAGTTTGCGCGAGCAGTACTTC | NA | TRBV28 | NA | TRBJ2-7 | 10
CVRSSNPPQTSFADTQYF | TGTGTCAGAAGCTCTAACCCCCCTCAGACTAGCTTTGCAGATACGCAGTATTTT | once | TRBV7-5 | NA | TRBJ2-3 | 18
CASSYYGGGRYNEQFF | TGTGCCAGCAGTTACTATGGAGGGGGCCGCTACAATGAGCAGTTCTTC | NA | TRBV6-5 | NA | TRBJ2-1 | 16
CASSQYGTFYTEAFF | TGTGCCAGCAGCCAGTATGGGACTTTTTACACTGAAGCTTTCTTT | NA | TRBV14 | NA | TRBJ1-1 | 15